This TCR beta chain was profiled in a study of blood T cell repertoires in COVID-19. The method was immunoSEQ multiplex PCR; TCRdb's version includes in-frame clones alone and lacks a portion of them. The data contain approximately 200,000 clones, more than 75% of them singletons. CDR3 size: 15 residues. V lost 1 base and J lost 6, with 13 bases in between. Germline V gene data show CDR1 as LGHDT and CDR2 as YNNKEL (reference sequence). V gene TRBV3-1 (or the pseudogene TRBV3-2) combines with J gene TRBJ1-5; weak D call: TRBD1 (5 bases). The TCR was taken from a person aged 65 to 79 with COVID-19, enrolled during active disease. The sample consisted of peripheral blood. CDR3 amino acids: CASSQGGRDLQPQHF. The CDR3 DNA sequence: TGTGCCAGCAGCCAAGGCGGGCGGGACCTTCAGCCCCAGCATTTT.